This TCR beta chain stems from a study of T cell responses to AZD1222 COVID-19 vaccine. Germline lookup yields CDR1 KGHSH and CDR2 LQKENI. The CDR3 runs 16 residues. J gave up 5 bases and V 3 bases, and 4 bases lay outside the gene matches. Some clones are missing from TCRdb's copy, which holds only in-frame ones; the method was immunoSEQ multiplex PCR. The data hold approximately 110,000 clones, with about 92% observed a single time. This TCR was sampled from an adult in good health. Source: peripheral blood, taken on day 0 of AZD1222 vaccination. The chain is built from TRBV18 and TRBJ2-7; 16 bases align to TRBD2. CDR3 sequence (DNA): TGTGCCAGCTCACCGGGACTAGCGGGAGGGCCGCACGAGCAGTACTTC. It is translated as CASSPGLAGGPHEQYF.